This T cell receptor beta chain was recorded in a study of patients and donors after allogeneic stem cell transplantation. TCRdb used MiXCR to reprocess the RT-PCR reads, holding one entry per CDR3 protein. The sample records 410,000 or so distinct CDR3 sequences, 16% being singletons. The V and J ends lost 3 bases and 4 bases respectively, with 12 bases between them. This CDR3 contains 15 residues. CDR1 is LNHDA, CDR2 SQIVND, per germline (reference sequence). Input material: blood, either unsorted or a sorted T cell fraction (not recorded which). V and J are TRBV19 and TRBJ2-2; TRBD1 is a possible D gene (5 bases). This TCR was recovered from a human donor who was either an allogeneic HSCT recipient or a stem cell or donor lymphocyte infusion donor (not recorded which). It is not recorded whose cells these are; they may come from a transplant donor. Written as DNA, the CDR3 is TGTGCCAGTAGTATCGAGACAGCGACCACCGGGGAGCTGTTTTTT. Its translation is CASSIETATTGELFF.